A selection of T cell receptor beta chains follows, all from one sample in a study of blood T cells in healthy people across ages. One entry per CDR3 protein results from TCRdb running MiXCR on the 5' RACE reads. In the table there are hundreds of thousands of distinct CDR3 sequences, 40% to 45% of which are singletons. Sequencing was carried out using blood. Receptor source: a man at least 80 years old in good health. The CDR3 runs from the conserved cysteine through the conserved F or W. The order of the fields is J gene, D gene, clone size, V gene, CDR3 protein, CDR3 DNA. The D gene is left open where the match is weak. Part of the rows lack a size; the others show once, few, many or a class for expanded clones.

J: TRBJ1-4
D: TRBD1
size: few
V: TRBV20-1
CDR3: CSAPDRETTNEKLFF
DNA: TGCAGTGCGCCGGACAGGGAGACAACTAATGAAAAACTGTTTTTT

J: TRBJ2-7
D: .
size: .
V: TRBV6-2/TRBV6-3
CDR3: CASKKDGTRVYEQYF
DNA: TGTGCCAGCAAGAAAGACGGGACACGAGTCTACGAGCAGTACTTC

J: TRBJ2-7
D: .
size: .
V: TRBV25-1
CDR3: CASSEPGNYYEQYF
DNA: TGTGCCAGCAGTGAACCGGGGAATTACTACGAGCAGTACTTC

J: TRBJ2-3
D: .
size: .
V: TRBV25-1
CDR3: CASSETKIGGWTDTQYF
DNA: TGTGCCAGCAGTGAAACCAAAATCGGGGGATGGACAGATACGCAGTATTTT

J: TRBJ1-1
D: .
size: .
V: TRBV7-8
CDR3: CASSPHRAKNTEAFF
DNA: TGTGCCAGCAGCCCGCACAGGGCTAAGAACACTGAAGCTTTCTTT

J: TRBJ2-3
D: TRBD1
size: few
V: TRBV6-1
CDR3: CASSEEKSDRAHFLSTDTQYF
DNA: TGTGCCAGCAGTGAAGAAAAATCGGACAGGGCACATTTCCTTAGCACAGATACGCAGTATTTT

J: TRBJ2-4
D: .
size: .
V: TRBV15
CDR3: CATSRSRAGPSSYNEQYF
DNA: TGTGCCACCAGCAGGAGCCGGGCCGGGCCGAGCTCCTACAATGAGCAGTACTTC

J: TRBJ1-5
D: .
size: .
V: TRBV7-2
CDR3: CASSHWGQPQHF
DNA: TGTGCCAGCAGCCACTGGGGGCAGCCCCAGCATTTT

J: TRBJ2-7
D: TRBD2
size: many
V: TRBV9
CDR3: CASSVSSGSLSGEQYF
DNA: TGTGCCAGCAGCGTATCTAGCGGGAGCCTCTCGGGTGAGCAGTACTTC

J: TRBJ2-1
D: TRBD2
size: .
V: TRBV5-6
CDR3: CAASTGTSLHEQFF
DNA: TGTGCGGCGAGCACCGGGACTAGTCTCCATGAGCAGTTCTTC

J: TRBJ1-1
D: TRBD1
size: .
V: TRBV20-1
CDR3: CSAPDRGKVSTEAFF
DNA: TGCAGTGCGCCGGACAGGGGGAAGGTCAGCACTGAAGCTTTCTTT

J: TRBJ2-7
D: .
size: .
V: TRBV9
CDR3: CASSARASSYNEQYF
DNA: TGTGCCAGCAGCGCCAGAGCAAGCTCCTATAATGAGCAGTACTTC

J: TRBJ2-1
D: TRBD2
size: few
V: TRBV7-9
CDR3: CASSPRSAGVFEQFF
DNA: TGTGCCAGCAGCCCCCGTTCAGCGGGAGTATTTGAGCAGTTCTTC

J: TRBJ2-3
D: TRBD1
size: once
V: TRBV6-2/TRBV6-3
CDR3: CASSPRDRDEGDTQYF
DNA: TGTGCCAGCAGCCCCCGCGACAGGGATGAGGGAGATACGCAGTATTTT